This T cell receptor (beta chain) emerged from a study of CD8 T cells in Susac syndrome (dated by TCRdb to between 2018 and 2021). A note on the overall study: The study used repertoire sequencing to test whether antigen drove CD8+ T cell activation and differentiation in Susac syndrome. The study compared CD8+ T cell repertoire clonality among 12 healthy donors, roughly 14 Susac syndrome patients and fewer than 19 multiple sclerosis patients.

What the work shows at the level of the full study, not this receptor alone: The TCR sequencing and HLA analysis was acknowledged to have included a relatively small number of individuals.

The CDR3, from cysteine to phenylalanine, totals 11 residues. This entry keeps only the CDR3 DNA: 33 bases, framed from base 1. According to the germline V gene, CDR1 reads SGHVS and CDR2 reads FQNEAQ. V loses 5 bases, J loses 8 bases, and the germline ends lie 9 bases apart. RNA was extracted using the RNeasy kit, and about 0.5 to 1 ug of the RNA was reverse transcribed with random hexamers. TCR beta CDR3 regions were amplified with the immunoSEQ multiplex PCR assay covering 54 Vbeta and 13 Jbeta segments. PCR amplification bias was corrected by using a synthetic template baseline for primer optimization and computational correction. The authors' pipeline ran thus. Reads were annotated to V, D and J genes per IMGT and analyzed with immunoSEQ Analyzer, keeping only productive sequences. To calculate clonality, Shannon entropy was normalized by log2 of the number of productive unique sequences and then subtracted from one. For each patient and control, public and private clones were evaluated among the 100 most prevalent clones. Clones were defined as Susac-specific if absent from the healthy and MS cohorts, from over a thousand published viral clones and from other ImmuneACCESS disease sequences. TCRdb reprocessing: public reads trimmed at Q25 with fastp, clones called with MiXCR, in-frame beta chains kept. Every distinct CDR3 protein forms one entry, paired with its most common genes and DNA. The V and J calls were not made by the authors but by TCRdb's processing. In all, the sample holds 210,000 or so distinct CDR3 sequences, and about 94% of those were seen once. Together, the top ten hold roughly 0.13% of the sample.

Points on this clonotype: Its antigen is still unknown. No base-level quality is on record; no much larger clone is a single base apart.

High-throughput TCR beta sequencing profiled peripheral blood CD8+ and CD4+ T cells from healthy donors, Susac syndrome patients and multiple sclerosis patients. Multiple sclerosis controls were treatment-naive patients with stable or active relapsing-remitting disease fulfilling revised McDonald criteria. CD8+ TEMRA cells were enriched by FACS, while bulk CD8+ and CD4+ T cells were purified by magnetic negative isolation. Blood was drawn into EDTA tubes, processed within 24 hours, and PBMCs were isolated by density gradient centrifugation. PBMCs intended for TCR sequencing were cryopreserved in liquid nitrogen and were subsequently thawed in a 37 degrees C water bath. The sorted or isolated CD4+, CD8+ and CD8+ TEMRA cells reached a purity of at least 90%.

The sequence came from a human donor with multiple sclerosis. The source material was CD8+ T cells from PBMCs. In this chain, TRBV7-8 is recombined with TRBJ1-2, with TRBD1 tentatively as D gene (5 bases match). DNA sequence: TGTGCCAGCAGCGAGGGGACGGGCTACACCTTC. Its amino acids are CASSEGTGYTF.